A selection of T cell receptor beta chains follows, all from one sample in a study of T cells in Graves' hyperthyroidism and ophthalmopathy. Each CDR3 protein gets one entry after TCRdb re-called the multiplex PCR reads with MiXCR. This sample has about 410,000 distinct CDR3 sequences, with roughly 15% found just once. The source material was blood. The receptor set was obtained from a woman in her twenties or thirties with Graves' ophthalmopathy. The conserved cysteine and the conserved F or W are not part of the CDR3 here. D genes are given only for firm matches.

.,TRBV12-3/TRBV12-4,ASRLTGFSTEAF
.,TRBV11-1,ASSLAPVETQY
TRBD1,TRBV2,ASTPRDSANYGYT
.,TRBV5-1,ASSETGTDGYT
.,TRBV7-8,ASSLIGQTNEKLF
.,TRBV3-1,ASSQGMGGFYQETQY
.,TRBV20-1,SALGGLLYYEQY
.,TRBV5-1,ASSLGLLNEQF
TRBD1,TRBV7-9,ASSRSGGDEKLF
.,TRBV29-1,SVEGPHMGYT
.,TRBV7-9,ASSLVAGRGYLFGGYT
.,TRBV12-3/TRBV12-4,ASSLGVVDSNQPQH
.,TRBV29-1,SVVGLHMNTEAF
.,TRBV30,AWMVQDRPDNEQF
.,TRBV5-8,ASSWDSADTQY
.,TRBV30,AWSVRRGGNGYT
.,TRBV7-3,ASSLLSGADTQY
TRBD1,TRBV27,ASSFRTDRDSAVGKAF
TRBD1,TRBV29-1,SVPTGSSTEAF
.,TRBV3-1,ASSHRQLNEKLF
TRBD2,TRBV7-9,ASSFLAGGLNEQF
TRBD2,TRBV9,ASSVEASGTYEQY
.,TRBV19,ASSSDRLNTEAF
.,TRBV12-3/TRBV12-4,ASTLDARFPDTQY
.,TRBV24-1,ATNRTDNYEQY
.,TRBV5-4,ASSFTGWTDYEQY
TRBD1,TRBV10-1,ARMGQGKVQNEQF
.,TRBV20-1,SARDVGMGYSGANVLT
.,TRBV2,ASRKSPTGQAF
TRBD1,TRBV5-6,ASSLGLQGDYGYT
.,TRBV28,ASRATWGETYNEQF
TRBD1,TRBV6-2/TRBV6-3,ASSPRDRGYNEQF
TRBD1,TRBV20-1,SAQSGTGRGYT
TRBD2,TRBV6-2/TRBV6-3,ASSYPASGNNEQF
.,TRBV4-1,ASSPLWEYNSPLH
.,TRBV3-1,ASSHGRANSPLH
.,TRBV20-1,SAIRDILGNSPLH
.,TRBV2,ASNRDTAYEQY
TRBD2,TRBV24-1,ATSDFRGGADNEQF
TRBD1,TRBV29-1,SVAPGTGGGNIQY
TRBD2,TRBV20-1,SGYSAGGSYEQY
.,TRBV5-8,ASSRVGGKNTGELF
TRBD1,TRBV20-1,SARGHPDRGTPYEQY
.,TRBV28,GVFGAGSYEQY
.,TRBV7-2,ASSSGPSAGELF
.,TRBV20-1,SARDLSGGETQY
.,TRBV6-2/TRBV6-3,ASSRSNSYEQY